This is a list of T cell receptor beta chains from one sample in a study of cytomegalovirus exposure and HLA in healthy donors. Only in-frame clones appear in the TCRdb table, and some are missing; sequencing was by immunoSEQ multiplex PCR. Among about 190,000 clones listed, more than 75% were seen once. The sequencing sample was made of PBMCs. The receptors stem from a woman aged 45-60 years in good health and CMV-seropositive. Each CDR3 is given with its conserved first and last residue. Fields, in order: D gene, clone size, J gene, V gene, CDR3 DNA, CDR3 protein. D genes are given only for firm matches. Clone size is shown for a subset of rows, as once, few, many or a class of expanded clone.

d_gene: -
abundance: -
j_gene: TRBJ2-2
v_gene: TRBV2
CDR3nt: TGTGCCAGCAGCCGCTCCGGGGGCACCGGGGAGCTGTTTTTT
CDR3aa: CASSRSGGTGELFF

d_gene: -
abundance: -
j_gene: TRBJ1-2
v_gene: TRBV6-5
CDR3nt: TGTGCCAGCAGTTACTCCGGCAGGGGTGTAGGCTACACCTTC
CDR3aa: CASSYSGRGVGYTF

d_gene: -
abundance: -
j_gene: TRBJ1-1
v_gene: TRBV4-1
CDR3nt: TGCGCCAGCAGCCGCGCGGTGAACACTGAAGCTTTCTTT
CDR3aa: CASSRAVNTEAFF

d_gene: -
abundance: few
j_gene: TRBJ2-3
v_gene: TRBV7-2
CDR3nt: TGTGCCAGCCGACAAACGGCTAGCACTGGAGATACGCAGTATTTT
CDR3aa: CASRQTASTGDTQYF

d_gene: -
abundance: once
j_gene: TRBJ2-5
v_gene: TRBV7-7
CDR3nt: TGTGCTAGCAGCTCGCCGGGACTTCGAGGGGAGACCCAGTACTTC
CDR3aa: CASSSPGLRGETQYF

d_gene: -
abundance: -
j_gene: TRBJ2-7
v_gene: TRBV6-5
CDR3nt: TGTGCCAGCAGTGAAGGAGGGAGCTCCTACGAGCAGTACTTC
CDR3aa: CASSEGGSSYEQYF

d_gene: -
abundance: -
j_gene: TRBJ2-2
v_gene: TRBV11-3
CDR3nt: TGTGCCAGCAGCGCCTACAGGACCGGGGAGCTGTTTTTT
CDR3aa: CASSAYRTGELFF

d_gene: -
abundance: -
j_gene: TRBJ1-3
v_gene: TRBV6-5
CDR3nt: TGTGCCAGCACCACATACTACTCTGGAAACACCATATATTTT
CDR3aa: CASTTYYSGNTIYF

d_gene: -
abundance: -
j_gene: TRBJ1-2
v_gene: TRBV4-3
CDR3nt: TGCGCCAGCAGCCAATCTCGGACTCAAGGGGGCTACACCTTC
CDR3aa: CASSQSRTQGGYTF

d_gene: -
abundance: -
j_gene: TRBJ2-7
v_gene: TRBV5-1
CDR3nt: TGCGCCAGCAGCCTAGGACAAGGGGTGGGCGAGCAGTACTTC
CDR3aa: CASSLGQGVGEQYF

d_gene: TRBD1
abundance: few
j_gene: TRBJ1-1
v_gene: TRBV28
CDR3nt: TGTGCCAGCAGCACTACGGGACAGCGTGAAGCTTTCTTT
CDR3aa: CASSTTGQREAFF

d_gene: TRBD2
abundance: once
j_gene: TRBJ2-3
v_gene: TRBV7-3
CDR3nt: TGTGCCAGCAGCTCGGGACTAGCGACGACAGATACGCAGTATTTT
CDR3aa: CASSSGLATTDTQYF

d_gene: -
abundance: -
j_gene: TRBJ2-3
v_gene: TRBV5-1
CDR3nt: TGCGCCAGCGGGCAGGGGACAGATACGCAGTATTTT
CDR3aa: CASGQGTDTQYF

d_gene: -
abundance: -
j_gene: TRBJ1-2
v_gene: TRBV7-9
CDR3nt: TGTGCCAGCAGCTTGGGGGCTGGCTACACCTTC
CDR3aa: CASSLGAGYTF

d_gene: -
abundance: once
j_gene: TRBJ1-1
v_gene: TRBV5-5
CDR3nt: TGTGCCAGCAGCTTTGCGGGGGCTATCATGAACACTGAAGCTTTCTTT
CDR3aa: CASSFAGAIMNTEAFF

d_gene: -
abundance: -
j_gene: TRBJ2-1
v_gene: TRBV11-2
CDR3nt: TGTGCCGTCGGGAGCCATGAGCAGTTCTTC
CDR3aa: CAVGSHEQFF